These 3 T cell receptor beta chains share one sample of origin, sequenced in a study of PD-1 blockade in classical Hodgkin lymphoma. In every patient, relapse followed autologous stem cell transplantation, while exposure to brentuximab vedotin differed. TCRdb's table, derived via immunoSEQ multiplex PCR, lists solely in-frame clones and lacks some. In the table there are 40,000 to 50,000 clones, around 87% of which are singletons. This specimen consisted of peripheral blood mononuclear cells (PBMCs), obtained before the second cycle of nivolumab. These receptors were obtained from a human donor with classical Hodgkin lymphoma.

This chain joins TRBV7-3 and TRBJ2-1, with D perhaps TRBD1 (6 bases). CDR1 SGHTA and CDR2 FQGTGA come from the germline V gene. Deletions cut 5 bases from V and 8 bases from J, with 16 bases between. This CDR3 has 14 residues. CDR3 sequence reads: CASSQIGTSDEQFF. The CDR3 nucleotides are TGTGCCAGCAGCCAAATCGGGACATCCGATGAGCAGTTCTTC. Looking up the rest from reference TRBV7-3 and TRBJ2-1 gives the full variable domain: GAGVSQTPSNKVTEKGKYVELRCDPISGHTALYWYRQSLGQGPEFLIYFQGTGAADDSGLPNDRFFAVRPEGSVSTLKIQRTERGDSAVYLCASSQIGTSDEQFFGPGTRLTVL.

This sequence joins TRBV4-2 and TRBJ1-2, with TRBD1 matching 8 bases. The CDR3 is made up of 15 amino acids. V lost 3 bases, J lost 8 bases, and 11 bases stayed unmatched. CDR1 and CDR2 (germline): LGHNA, YNFKEQ. CDR3 protein: CASSQPGQGRLGYTF. CDR3 sequence (DNA): TGTGCCAGCAGCCAGCCCGGACAGGGAAGGTTAGGCTACACCTTC.

This clone is a singleton in its sample. This chain connects TRBV29-1 to TRBJ2-5; 7 positions match TRBD1. Germline CDR1 and CDR2: SQVTM and ANQGSEA. The CDR3 loop spans 12 amino acids. The CDR3 sequence is CSGARQGETQYF. DNA for the CDR3: TGCAGTGGCGCGAGACAGGGCGAGACCCAGTACTTC.